A single sample is the source of the 21 T cell receptor beta chains below, sequenced in a study of siplizumab effects on memory and regulatory T cells. Clones were sequenced by immunoSEQ multiplex PCR, and TCRdb holds only the in-frame ones, with some missing. The table has under 100,000 clones, around 94% seen once. The specimen was non-Treg CD4+ T cells sorted from blood. These receptors came from a human donor in good health.

The V call is TRBV21-1, the J call TRBJ1-5. TRBV21-1 is a recognized pseudogene. The CDR3 consists of 19 residues. Written as DNA, the CDR3 is TGTGCCAGCACCCCCCCCGGGACTTTTTCAGGGCCGATTAATCAGCCCCAGCATTTT. This encodes CASTPPGTFSGPINQPQHF.

The chain couples TRBV7-7 to TRBJ2-2, with 10 bases matching TRBD2. Per germline, CDR1 SSHAT and CDR2 FNYEAQ (reference sequence). J gave up 6 bases and V 0 bases, and 4 bases lay outside the gene matches. This CDR3 has 16 residues. The DNA for the CDR3 is TGTGCCAGCAGCTTAGCTAGCGGGAGGTCCTCCGGGGAGCTGTTTTTT. Protein sequence: CASSLASGRSSGELFF.

The rearrangement links TRBV11-2 to TRBJ2-3; a weak D match, TRBD2 (7 bases). This CDR3 spans 16 amino acids. Germline CDR1 is SGHAT and CDR2 is FQNNGV. The V gene lost 8 bases and the J gene lost 3 bases, with 21 bases spanning the gap. The CDR3 DNA follows: TGTGCCAGCCGATCTGTGGGGAGGGGGGTAACAGATACGCAGTATTTT. It is translated as CASRSVGRGVTDTQYF.

J is TRBJ2-1 and V is TRBV7-2; D is ambiguous. V was pared by 5 bases and J by 0 bases, with 8 bases between. From germline, CDR1 is SGHTA and CDR2 FQGNSA. This CDR3 is 14 amino acids long. The CDR3 loop reads CASSLGSSYNEQFF. The CDR3 DNA is TGTGCCAGCAGCCTGGGATCCTCCTACAATGAGCAGTTCTTC.

J is TRBJ2-3 and V is TRBV6-4; D gene ambiguous. V dropped 7 bases and J dropped 4 bases, with 9 bases sitting between them. Germline V CDR1 and CDR2: MRHNA, SNTAGT. The CDR3 contains 12 residues. This CDR3 reads CASTTTADTQYF. The CDR3 nucleotides read TGTGCCAGCACGACAACGGCAGATACGCAGTATTTT.

The chain carries TRBV25-1 and TRBJ1-2, with D perhaps TRBD1 (5 bases). This CDR3 region has 14 residues. V was shortened by 3 bases and J by 8 bases, with 16 bases between the two germline ends. Germline values: CDR1 MGHDK, CDR2 SYGVNS. The CDR3: CASSDRPGDEGYTF. The DNA for the CDR3 is TGTGCCAGCAGTGACAGACCCGGGGACGAGGGCTACACCTTC.

The chain links TRBV18 to TRBJ2-5; TRBD2 matches at 7 bases. CDR1 and CDR2 from the germline V gene are KGHSH and LQKENI. V lost 6 bases, J lost 2 bases, and 3 bases stayed unmatched. The CDR3 length is 13 residues. This CDR3 is CASSGGQQETQYF. The CDR3 coding sequence is TGTGCCAGCTCGGGAGGGCAACAAGAGACCCAGTACTTC.

The genes are TRBV5-4 and TRBJ2-1, with 9 bases that match TRBD1. V gave up 5 bases and J gave up 5 bases; unmatched junction bases: 8. The CDR3 covers 15 residues. Looked up from germline, CDR1 is SGHNT and CDR2 is YYREEE (reference sequence). DNA of the CDR3: TGTGCCAGCAGACAGTGGGACAGGGTTAACAATGAGCAGTTCTTC. Amino acid sequence: CASRQWDRVNNEQFF.

This clone was counted a single time. The V gene is TRBV6-5, the J gene TRBJ1-5; D unclear. V lost 5 bases to trimming and J lost 6 bases, with 17 bases between them. CDR1 and CDR2 (germline): MNHEY, SVGAGI. This CDR3 region has 15 residues. The CDR3, as DNA: TGTGCCAGCAGTCAAACCTGGTCGGATTCTCAGCCCCAGCATTTT. It encodes CASSQTWSDSQPQHF.

The V and J genes are TRBV11-1 and TRBJ1-1, with D possibly being TRBD1 (5 bases). The CDR3 has 10 amino acids. Germline loops: CDR1 SGHAT, CDR2 FQDESV (reference sequence). Trimming stripped 5 bases from V and 8 bases from J, with 6 bases between. This chain's CDR3 is CASSRQEAFF. CDR3 DNA: TGTGCCAGCAGCCGACAGGAAGCTTTCTTT.

The V call is TRBV5-4, the J call TRBJ1-2, with 8 bases identical to TRBD1. Germline trimming cut 6 bases from V and 7 bases from J; bases unmatched to any gene: 14. This CDR3 has 15 amino acids. Germline CDR1 is SGHNT and CDR2 is YYREEE (reference sequence). The CDR3 loop is CASTPSPGGEIGYTF. The CDR3 DNA reads as TGTGCCAGCACTCCAAGCCCAGGGGGCGAGATTGGCTACACCTTC. Drawing the rest from reference TRBV5-4 and TRBJ1-2, the complete variable domain is ETGVTQSPTHLIKTRGQQVTLRCSSQSGHNTVSWYQQALGQGPQFIFQYYREEENGRGNFPPRFSGLQFPNYSSELNVNALELDDSALYLCASTPSPGGEIGYTFGSGTRLTVV.

J is TRBJ2-7 and V is TRBV10-1; D gene uncertain. The V gene's germline CDR1 is WNHNN and CDR2 SYGVQD (reference sequence). The V end was cut by 6 bases, the J end by 0 bases, with 12 bases between. CDR3 size: 14 residues. The CDR3 spells CASSGGVTSYEQYF. The CDR3 DNA is TGCGCCAGCAGCGGCGGCGTAACCTCCTACGAGCAGTACTTC.

This clone was detected only once. CDR3 in amino acids: CASRFRYRDYEQYF. CDR3 in DNA: TGTGCAAGTCGCTTCAGATACAGGGACTACGAGCAGTACTTC. The chain combines TRBV12-2 with TRBJ2-7; the table calls TRBD1, which could not be checked here. TRBV12-2 is annotated as a pseudogene. This CDR3 has 14 residues.

The V and J genes are TRBV29-1 and TRBJ1-1; 11 bases match TRBD1. The germline gives CDR1 SQVTM, CDR2 ANQGSEA. The CDR3 consists of 16 residues. The ends lost 6 bases at V and 4 bases at J; junction bases unmatched: 13. The CDR3 DNA reads TGCAGCGTCCTTCCCGGGACAGGGGGAATTAGCACTGAAGCTTTCTTT. Its translation is CSVLPGTGGISTEAFF.

The CDR3: CASSQDLDRLHSQPQHF. CDR3 coding DNA: TGTGCCAGCAGCCAAGACCTCGACAGGTTACATAGTCAGCCCCAGCATTTT. The V call is TRBV14, the J call TRBJ1-5; D perhaps matches TRBD1 (6 bases). Germline CDR1 reads SGHDN; CDR2 reads FVKESK. The CDR3 is 17 amino acids. Trimming stripped 0 bases from V and 6 bases from J, with 18 bases between.

The J gene is TRBJ1-1, the V gene TRBV10-1, with a weak D call TRBD1 (5 bases). Trimming cost V 0 bases and J 6 bases, with 14 bases left between them. The CDR3 sequence is 15 residues long. Germline CDR1 and CDR2: WNHNN and SYGVQD (reference sequence). CDR3 coding DNA: TGCGCCAGCAGTGAGTCGGGATGGGGGAAGGCTGAAGCTTTCTTT. Protein sequence: CASSESGWGKAEAFF.

V usage is TRBV5-1 and J usage is TRBJ2-7; D perhaps matches TRBD1 (5 bases). The V end was cut by 4 bases, the J end by 5 bases, with 13 bases between. The CDR3 loop spans 13 amino acids. The V gene's germline CDR1 is SGHRS and CDR2 YFSETQ. CDR3 sequence: CASSGAGFNEQYF. CDR3 coding DNA: TGCGCCAGCAGCGGGGCTGGGTTTAACGAGCAGTACTTC.

This clone was observed once. This sequence joins TRBV7-8 and TRBJ2-7, with TRBD2 matching over 10 bases. The CDR3 is 17 amino acids. Per germline, CDR1 SGHVS and CDR2 FQNEAQ. The junction had 8 bases not matched to a gene; V was cut back by 3 bases and J by 0 bases. Here the CDR3 DNA reads TGTGCCAGCAGCTTCCAAGTCGGACTAGCGGCCTCCTACGAGCAGTACTTC. It specifies CASSFQVGLAASYEQYF.

The chain employs TRBV9 and TRBJ2-6; 12 nucleotides match TRBD1. This CDR3 has 19 residues. CDR1 SGDLS and CDR2 YYNGEE come from the germline V gene. V lost 0 bases and J lost 3; bases outside the gene matches: 7. CDR3 sequence (DNA): TGTGCCAGCAGCGTAGCGGGTGGGACAGGGGGCGATGGGGCCAACGTCCTGACTTTC. Its translation: CASSVAGGTGGDGANVLTF.

The V call is TRBV5-4, the J call TRBJ1-1; maybe TRBD1 (5 bases). Germline CDR1 reads SGHNT; CDR2 reads YYREEE (reference sequence). The CDR3 is 17 amino acids. Trimming stripped 0 bases from V and 3 bases from J, with 18 bases between. The CDR3 DNA is TGTGCCAGCAGCTTGGGAGGAGGGGAGAAGGGGTACACTGAAGCTTTCTTT. It yields the protein CASSLGGGEKGYTEAFF.

This rearrangement joins TRBV28 to TRBJ2-2; 8 bases align to TRBD2. The CDR3 sequence is 14 residues long. Looked up from germline, CDR1 is MDHEN and CDR2 is SYDVKM. Trimming took 6 bases from V and 5 from J; bases not matched to a gene: 5. In nucleotides, the CDR3 is TGTGCCAGCAGAGCGGGAGACAGGACCGGGGAGCTGTTTTTT. Its protein product is CASRAGDRTGELFF.